This T cell receptor (beta chain) was sequenced for a study of T cells in Graves' hyperthyroidism and ophthalmopathy. Trimming left V 7 bases short and J 0 bases short, with 12 bases between. The CDR3 covers 15 residues. Looked up from germline, CDR1 is LNHDA and CDR2 is SQIVND (reference sequence). Ten or more counts support this clonotype. Its antigen is not known. Study-level findings and limits: Onset of ophthalmopathy came a median about 6.5 months after the model predicted it. In blood, most of the thyroid clonotypes expanded above 0.001 were also present.

Exclusion of a patient resulted from uncontrolled infection, other autoimmune disease, pregnancy or lactation. TCR beta CDR3 regions were amplified from RNA transcripts. The primer set for the first-round RT-PCR of the TCR CDR3 was HTBI. One entry per CDR3 protein, called by TCRdb with MiXCR from the multiplex PCR reads. This sample yields 550,000 to 600,000 distinct CDR3 sequences, of which under 60% are seen a single time; around 17% belongs to the top ten. Material for sequencing was peripheral blood or thyroid tissue (not recorded which). The TCR comes from an adult woman with Graves' disease, either hyperthyroidism or ophthalmopathy (not recorded which). The chain links TRBV19 to TRBJ1-4; D uncertain. The DNA for the CDR3 is TGTGCCAGTAATCGCGGGGATGCAACTAATGAAAAACTGTTTTTT. This translates into CASNRGDATNEKLFF.